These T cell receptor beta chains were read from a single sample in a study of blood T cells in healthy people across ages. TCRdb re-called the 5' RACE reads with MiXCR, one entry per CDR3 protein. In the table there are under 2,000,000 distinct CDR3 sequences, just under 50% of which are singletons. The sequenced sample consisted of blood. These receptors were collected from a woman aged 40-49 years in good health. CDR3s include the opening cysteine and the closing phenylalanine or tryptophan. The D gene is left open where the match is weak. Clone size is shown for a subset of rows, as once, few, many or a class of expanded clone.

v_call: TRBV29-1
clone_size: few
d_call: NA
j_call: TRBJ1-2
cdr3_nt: TGCAGCGTTGAGGTTCGGGCAGGGTTGGATGGCTACACCTTC
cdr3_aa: CSVEVRAGLDGYTF

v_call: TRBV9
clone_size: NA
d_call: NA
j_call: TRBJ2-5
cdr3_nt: TGTGCCAGCAGCGTAGAGGGGGGACTCCCCGCGACCCAGTACTTC
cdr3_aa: CASSVEGGLPATQYF

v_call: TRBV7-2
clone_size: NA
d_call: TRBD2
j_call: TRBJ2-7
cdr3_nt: TGTGCCAGCAGCCGCGGGGGAGGGTATTCTGAGCAGTACTTC
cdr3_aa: CASSRGGGYSEQYF

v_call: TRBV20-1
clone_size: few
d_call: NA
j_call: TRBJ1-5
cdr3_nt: TGCAGTGCTAGTGGTTCCCTAGACAGTGGCAATCAGCCCCAGCATTTT
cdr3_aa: CSASGSLDSGNQPQHF

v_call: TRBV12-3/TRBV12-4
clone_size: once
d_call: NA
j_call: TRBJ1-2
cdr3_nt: TGTGCCAGCAGTTTGGGAGAGGGAGTGCGAGGCTACACCTTC
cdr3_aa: CASSLGEGVRGYTF

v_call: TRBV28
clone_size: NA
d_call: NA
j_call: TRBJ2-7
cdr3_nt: TGTGCCAGTAGGTCCCCGGGGATCTACGAGCAGTACTTC
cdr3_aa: CASRSPGIYEQYF

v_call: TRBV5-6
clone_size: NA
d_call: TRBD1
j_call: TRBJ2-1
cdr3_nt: TGTGCCAGCAGCTGGGGGACAGCGCCGCACAATGAGCAGTTCTTC
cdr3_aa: CASSWGTAPHNEQFF

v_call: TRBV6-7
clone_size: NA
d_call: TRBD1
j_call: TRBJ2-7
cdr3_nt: TGTGCCAGCAGTTACCCCGAGGACAGGGAGCGCTACGAGCAGTACTTC
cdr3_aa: CASSYPEDRERYEQYF

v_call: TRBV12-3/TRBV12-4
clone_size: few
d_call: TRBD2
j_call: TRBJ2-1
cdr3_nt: TGTGCCAGCAGTCCCCCTTCCCCCGCGCGGGGGGGCCCCAATGAGCAGTTCTTC
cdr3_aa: CASSPPSPARGGPNEQFF

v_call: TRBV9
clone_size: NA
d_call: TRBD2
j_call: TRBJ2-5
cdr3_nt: TGTGCCAGCAGCCCAACCACTAGCGGGGGGTACCAAGAGACCCAGTACTTC
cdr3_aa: CASSPTTSGGYQETQYF

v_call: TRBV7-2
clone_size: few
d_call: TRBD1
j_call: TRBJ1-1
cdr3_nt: TGTGCCAGCAGCTTTAGACAGGGCTCCACTGAAGCTTTCTTT
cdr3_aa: CASSFRQGSTEAFF

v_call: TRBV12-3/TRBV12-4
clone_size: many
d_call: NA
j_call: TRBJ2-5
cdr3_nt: TGTGCCAGCGGGAAAGAGACCCAGTACTTC
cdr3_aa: CASGKETQYF

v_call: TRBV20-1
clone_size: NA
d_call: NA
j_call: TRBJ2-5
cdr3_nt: TGCAGTGCTAGACCAGGGACAGAGACCCAGTACTTC
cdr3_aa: CSARPGTETQYF

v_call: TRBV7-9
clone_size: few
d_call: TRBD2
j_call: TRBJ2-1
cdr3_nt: TGTGCCAGCAGCCCTGGGACTAGCCAAGGTACCTACAATGAGCAGTTCTTC
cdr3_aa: CASSPGTSQGTYNEQFF

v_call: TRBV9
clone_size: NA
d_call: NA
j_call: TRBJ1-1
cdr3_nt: TGTGCCAGCAGCGTAGCCGACAGGACTGAAGCTTTCTTT
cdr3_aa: CASSVADRTEAFF

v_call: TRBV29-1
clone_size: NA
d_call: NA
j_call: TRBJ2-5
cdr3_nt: TGCAGCGTTGAAGGGCCCCGCTACAATGAGCAGTACTTC
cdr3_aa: CSVEGPRYNEQYF

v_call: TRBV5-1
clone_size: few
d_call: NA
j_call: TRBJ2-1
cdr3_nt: TGCGCCAGCAGCTTGCGGGCTGGAGGGGCTAACGGGCATGAGCAGTTCTTC
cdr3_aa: CASSLRAGGANGHEQFF

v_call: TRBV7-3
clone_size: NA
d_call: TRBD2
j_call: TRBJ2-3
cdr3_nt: TGTGCCAGCAGCCCCCGGACTAGCGGGGCGGGAGATACGCAGTATTTT
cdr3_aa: CASSPRTSGAGDTQYF

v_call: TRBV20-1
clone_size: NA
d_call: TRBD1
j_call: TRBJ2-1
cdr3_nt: TGCAGTGCTAGACCCACGAACTTGGGACAGAGCAATGAGCAGTTCTTC
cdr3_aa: CSARPTNLGQSNEQFF

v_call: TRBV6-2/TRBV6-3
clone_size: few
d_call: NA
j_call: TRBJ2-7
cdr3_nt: TGTGCCAGCAGTTCGGAGTGGTACGAGCAGTACTTC
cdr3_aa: CASSSEWYEQYF

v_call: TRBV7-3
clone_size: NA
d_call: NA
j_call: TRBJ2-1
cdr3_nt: TGTGCCAGCAGCCCCGGTCGGGACAATGAGCAGTTCTTC
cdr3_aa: CASSPGRDNEQFF

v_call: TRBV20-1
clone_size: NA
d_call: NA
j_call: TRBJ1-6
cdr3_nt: TGCAGTGCTAGAGGTACTCTCGGGACACCAGATAATTCACCCCTCCACTTT
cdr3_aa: CSARGTLGTPDNSPLHF

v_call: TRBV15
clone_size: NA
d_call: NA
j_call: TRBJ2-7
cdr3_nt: TGTGCCACCAGCAGGAAAGAAACCTACGAGCAGTACTTC
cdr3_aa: CATSRKETYEQYF

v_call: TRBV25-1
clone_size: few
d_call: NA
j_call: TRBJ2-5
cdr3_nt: TGTGCCAGCAGTGACCGGGCTGTGGAGACCCAGTACTTC
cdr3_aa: CASSDRAVETQYF

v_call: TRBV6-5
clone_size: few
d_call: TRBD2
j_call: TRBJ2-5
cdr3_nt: TGTGCCAGCAGTTACTCGAACCTAGCGGGGGCCGGAGAGACCCAGTACTTC
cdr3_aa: CASSYSNLAGAGETQYF

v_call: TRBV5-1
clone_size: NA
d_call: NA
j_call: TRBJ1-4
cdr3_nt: TGCGCCAGCACCTGGACAGCTTCAACTAATGAAAAACTGTTTTTT
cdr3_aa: CASTWTASTNEKLFF

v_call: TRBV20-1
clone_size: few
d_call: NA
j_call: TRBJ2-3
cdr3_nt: TGCAGTGTCTCCCCCCGCGGAGATACGCAGTATTTT
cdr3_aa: CSVSPRGDTQYF

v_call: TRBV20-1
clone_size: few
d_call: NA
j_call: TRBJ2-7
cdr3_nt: TGCAGTGCTAGAGTATGGGGGGACGAGCAGTACTTC
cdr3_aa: CSARVWGDEQYF

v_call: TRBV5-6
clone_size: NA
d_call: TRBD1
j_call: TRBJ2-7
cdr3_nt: TGTGCCAGCAGCTTGGCCCCTAAGACAGGGTCCAACGAGCAGTACTTC
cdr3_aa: CASSLAPKTGSNEQYF

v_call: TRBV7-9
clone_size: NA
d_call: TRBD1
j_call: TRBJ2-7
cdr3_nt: TGTGCCACCGCCTCCACGAACAGGGGGCGGTACGAGCAGTACTTC
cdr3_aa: CATASTNRGRYEQYF

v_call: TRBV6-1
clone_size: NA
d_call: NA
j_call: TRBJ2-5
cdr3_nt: TGTGCCAGCAGATCCCCAGCGATACAAGAGACCCAGTACTTC
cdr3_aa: CASRSPAIQETQYF

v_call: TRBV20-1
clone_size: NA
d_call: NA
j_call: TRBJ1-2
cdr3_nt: TGCAGTGCTAGACAGGCTTCCTATGGCTACACCTTC
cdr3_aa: CSARQASYGYTF

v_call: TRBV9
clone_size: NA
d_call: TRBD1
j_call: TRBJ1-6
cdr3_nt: TGTGCCAGCAGCGCAGCGAGACAGGGTAACTCACCCCTCCACTTT
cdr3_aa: CASSAARQGNSPLHF

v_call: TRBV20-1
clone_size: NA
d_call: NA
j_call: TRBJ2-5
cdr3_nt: TGCAGTGAGAGGGGAAGGGCGGGAGAGACCCAGTACTTC
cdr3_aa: CSERGRAGETQYF

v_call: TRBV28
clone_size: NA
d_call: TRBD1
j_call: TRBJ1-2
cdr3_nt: TGTGCCAGCACATTTTCAGGGGGTGGAGGCTACACCTTC
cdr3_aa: CASTFSGGGGYTF

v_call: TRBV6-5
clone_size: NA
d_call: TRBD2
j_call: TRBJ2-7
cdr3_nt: TGTGCCAGCAGCTCAGTGGGGGGGGTCTCCTACGAGCAGTACTTC
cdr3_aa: CASSSVGGVSYEQYF

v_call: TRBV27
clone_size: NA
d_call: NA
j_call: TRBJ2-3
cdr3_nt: TGTGCCAGCAGCAGGACAGTCACTGGCACAGATACGCAGTATTTT
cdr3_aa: CASSRTVTGTDTQYF

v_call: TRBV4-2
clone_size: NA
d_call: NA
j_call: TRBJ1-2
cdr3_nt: TGTGCCAGCAGCCAAGATGGGTCGGGGGGCTATGGCTACACCTTC
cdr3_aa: CASSQDGSGGYGYTF

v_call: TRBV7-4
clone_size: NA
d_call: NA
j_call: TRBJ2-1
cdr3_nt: TGTGCCAGCAGCTTACTTACAGGGATTTGGTCGAATGAGCAGTTCTTC
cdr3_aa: CASSLLTGIWSNEQFF

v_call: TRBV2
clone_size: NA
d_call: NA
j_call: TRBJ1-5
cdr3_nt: TGTGCCAGCAGTGAAGGTCAGAGACCCAATCAGCCCCAGCATTTT
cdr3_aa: CASSEGQRPNQPQHF

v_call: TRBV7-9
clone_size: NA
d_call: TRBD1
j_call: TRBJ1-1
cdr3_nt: TGTGCCAGCAGCGAAAGGGACAGAAAGAACACTGAAGCTTTCTTT
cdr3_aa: CASSERDRKNTEAFF

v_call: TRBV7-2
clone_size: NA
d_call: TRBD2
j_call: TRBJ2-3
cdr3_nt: TGTGCCAGCAGCTTAGGCGCTAGCGGGGTGTCTAGCACAGGTACGCAGTATTTT
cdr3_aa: CASSLGASGVSSTGTQYF

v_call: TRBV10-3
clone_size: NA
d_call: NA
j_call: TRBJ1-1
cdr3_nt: TGTGCCATCAGTGTCAGGGAGGTGGGTTTCTTT
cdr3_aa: CAISVREVGFF

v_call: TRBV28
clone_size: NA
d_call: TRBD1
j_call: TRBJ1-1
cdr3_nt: TGTGCCAGCAGTTTGACGGCGGGACAGGGGCCATTTACTGAAGCTTTCTTT
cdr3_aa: CASSLTAGQGPFTEAFF

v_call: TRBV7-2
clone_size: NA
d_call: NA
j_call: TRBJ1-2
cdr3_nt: TGTGCCAGCAGCTTAGCGATGCAGGGCCGCGGCTACACCTTC
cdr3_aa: CASSLAMQGRGYTF

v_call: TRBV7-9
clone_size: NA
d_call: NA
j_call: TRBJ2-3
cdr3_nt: TGTGCCAGCAGCTTAGGCAGCCACCTTAGCACAGATACGCAGTATTTT
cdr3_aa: CASSLGSHLSTDTQYF

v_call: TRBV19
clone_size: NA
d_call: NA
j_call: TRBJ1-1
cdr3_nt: TGTGCCAGTAGTATAGTGAGTACTGAAGCTTTCTTT
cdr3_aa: CASSIVSTEAFF

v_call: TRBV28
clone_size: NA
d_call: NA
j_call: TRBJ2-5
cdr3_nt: TGTGCCAGCAGGTCACAGGGAGCGGAGACCCAGTACTTC
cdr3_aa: CASRSQGAETQYF

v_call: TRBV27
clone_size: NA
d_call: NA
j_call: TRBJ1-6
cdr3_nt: TGTGCCAGCAGCCTTCTAGGACAGCAAACAATCGATAATTCACCCCTCCACTTT
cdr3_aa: CASSLLGQQTIDNSPLHF

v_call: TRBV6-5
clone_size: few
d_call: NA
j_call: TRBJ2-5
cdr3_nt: TGTGCCAGCAGTTACTCACACCTCAGGGAGACCCAGTACTTC
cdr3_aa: CASSYSHLRETQYF

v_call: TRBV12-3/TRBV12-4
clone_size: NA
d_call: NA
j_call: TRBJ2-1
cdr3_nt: TGTGCCAGCAGTTTTTTTAGGGGGGATGAGCAGTTCTTC
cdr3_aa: CASSFFRGDEQFF

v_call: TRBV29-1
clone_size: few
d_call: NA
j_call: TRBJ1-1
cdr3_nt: TGCAGCGTTGAGGGGGCCACTGAAGCTTTCTTT
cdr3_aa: CSVEGATEAFF

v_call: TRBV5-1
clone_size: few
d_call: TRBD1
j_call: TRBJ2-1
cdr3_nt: TGCGCCAGCAACCCGAGGGACAGCTATTACAATGAGCAGTTCTTC
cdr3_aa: CASNPRDSYYNEQFF

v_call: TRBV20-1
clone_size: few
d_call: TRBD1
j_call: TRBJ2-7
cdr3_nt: TGCAGTGCTAACCGACAGGGGCGGTACGAGCAGTACTTC
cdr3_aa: CSANRQGRYEQYF

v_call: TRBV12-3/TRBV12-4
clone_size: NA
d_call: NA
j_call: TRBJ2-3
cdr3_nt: TGTGCCAGCAGTCGATATACGGGGGCAGCAGATACGCAGTATTTT
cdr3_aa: CASSRYTGAADTQYF

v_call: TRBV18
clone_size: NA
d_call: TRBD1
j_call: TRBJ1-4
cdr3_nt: TGTGCCAGCTCATCCTCCGGGACAGGGCAAGAAAAACTGTTTTTT
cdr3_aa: CASSSSGTGQEKLFF

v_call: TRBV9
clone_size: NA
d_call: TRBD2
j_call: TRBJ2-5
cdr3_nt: TGTGCCAGCAGCGTAAAGGCTAGCGGGGGGATTGAGACCCAGTACTTC
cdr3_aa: CASSVKASGGIETQYF

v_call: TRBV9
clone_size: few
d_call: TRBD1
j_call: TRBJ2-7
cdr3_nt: TGTGCCAGCAGCGTAGGACAGGGAGTCTTCTACGAGCAGTACTTC
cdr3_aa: CASSVGQGVFYEQYF